This T cell receptor (beta chain) appears in the sequencing data of a study of control samples from healthy donors and cancer patients. Germline values: CDR1 LGHNA, CDR2 YSLEER. The V and J ends lost 4 bases and 9 bases respectively, with 16 bases between them. This CDR3 region has 14 residues. Sequencing was performed with immunoSEQ multiplex PCR; in TCRdb, only in-frame clones are kept and a portion is missing. The sample yields approximately 160,000 clones, around 95% seen once. The J gene is TRBJ1-5, the V gene TRBV4-3; a weak D match, TRBD1 (5 bases). The sequenced sample was blood. The receptor was derived from a woman aged 60-70 years in good health. The CDR3 region is CASSPTLPGTPQHF. The CDR3 DNA is TGCGCCAGCAGCCCGACCCTACCCGGGACGCCCCAGCATTTT.